A selection of T cell receptor beta chains follows, all from one sample in a study of human T cells and chemical hapten exposure. TCRdb re-called the RACE reads through MiXCR, storing one row per CDR3 protein. Counted here are some 110,000 distinct CDR3 sequences, about 12% occurring once; the ten biggest clones make up just over 1.4%. The sequencing used whole blood, collected in connection with sensitization to the hapten diphenylcyclopropenone (DPC). The receptors shown here come from a woman between 50 and 59 years old with alopecia areata. Some clones in this sample may be carry-over from other donors' samples. The CDR3 runs from the conserved cysteine through the conserved F or W. D genes are given only for firm matches. Only some rows state a clone size, as once, few, many or a class for expanded clones.

TRBJ1-5 . TRBV20-1 many TGCAGTGCTCGACCGGTGGGACAGCCCCAGCATTTT CSARPVGQPQHF
TRBJ1-5 . TRBV7-8 many TGTGCCAGCAGCTTAGGTTACTTTGGGGGGAATCAGCCCCAGCATTTT CASSLGYFGGNQPQHF
TRBJ1-1 . TRBV12-3/TRBV12-4 . TGTGCCAGCAGTACCCAAGAGGGGACTGAAGCTTTCTTT CASSTQEGTEAFF
TRBJ2-2 TRBD1 TRBV7-9 few TGTGCCAGCAGCCCCGGGACAGGGTTTACCGGGGAGCTGTTTTTT CASSPGTGFTGELFF
TRBJ2-7 . TRBV28 few TGTGCCAGCTTCGATCGGACCCGCTACGAGCAGTACTTC CASFDRTRYEQYF
TRBJ2-3 TRBD2 TRBV11-2 . TGTGCCAGTCGGGGGGGATCAGCGTTCGGGTCGCAGTATTTT CASRGGSAFGSQYF
TRBJ1-6 TRBD1 TRBV7-8 few TGTGCCAGCAGGGGACCCGGGACAGCGCGTGGACCCCTCCACTTT CASRGPGTARGPLHF
TRBJ2-3 TRBD2 TRBV2 . TGTGCCAGCAGTGAACAGGGACTAGCGGGGGTGATCACAGATACGCAGAATTTT CASSEQGLAGVITDTQNF
TRBJ1-3 . TRBV12-3/TRBV12-4 many TGTGCCAGCAGTTTCGCAGGGTATGAGTCTGGAAACACCATATATTTT CASSFAGYESGNTIYF
TRBJ2-3 TRBD2 TRBV9 . TGTGCCAGCAGCTCCTCCCTCTCGGGGGGAACGCAGTATTTT CASSSSLSGGTQYF
TRBJ2-7 . TRBV5-1 . TGCGCCAGCAGTATGGGACAATCCGACGAGCAGTACTTC CASSMGQSDEQYF
TRBJ1-5 . TRBV28 . TGTGCCAGCACCGCCGGCCAGGCCCTTCATCAGCCCCAGCATTTT CASTAGQALHQPQHF
TRBJ2-2 TRBD1 TRBV29-1 few TGCAGCGTTGTAGGGGGCAAGGGTACCGGGGAGCTGTTTTTT CSVVGGKGTGELFF
TRBJ2-7 . TRBV7-2 many TGTGCCAGCAGCCCGGACTCCCCCTACGAGCAGTACTTC CASSPDSPYEQYF
TRBJ1-6 . TRBV10-3 . TGTGCCATCAGCCTTCAAGGAGGCATGAATTCACCCCTCCACTTT CAISLQGGMNSPLHF
TRBJ1-2 . TRBV7-2 . TGTGCCAGCAGCCCACGACAGGCGGATGGGGGCTACACCTTC CASSPRQADGGYTF
TRBJ2-5 TRBD2 TRBV12-3/TRBV12-4 few TGTGCCAGCACCCCCCAGGCGGGGGGGCTTGTCGAGACCCAGTACTTC CASTPQAGGLVETQYF
TRBJ1-1 . TRBV29-1 many TGCAGCGTTGAAGAACAGGCGAACACTGAAGCTTTCTTT CSVEEQANTEAFF
TRBJ1-5 . TRBV12-3/TRBV12-4 . TGTGCCAGCAAAAGTGGCCTTCACAATCAGCCCCAGCATTTT CASKSGLHNQPQHF
TRBJ2-2 . TRBV2 few TGTGCCAGCACAAGGGGACGGGGTACTTCTCGGGAGGAGCTGTTTTTT CASTRGRGTSREELFF
TRBJ1-4 . TRBV28 many TGTGCCAGCAGAAGGGGCAGGGAAGGGGAAAAACTGTTTTTT CASRRGREGEKLFF
TRBJ2-5 . TRBV18 many TGTGCCAGCAGCCCCCAAGAGACCCAGTACTTC CASSPQETQYF
TRBJ2-6 . TRBV28 . TGTGCCTCTGGGGCCAACGTCCTGACTTTC CASGANVLTF
TRBJ2-7 TRBD1 TRBV7-9 few TGTGCCAGCAGCTTAGAGAGGGACAGGGTGCAGTACTTC CASSLERDRVQYF
TRBJ2-1 . TRBV4-2 many TGTGCCAGCAGCCAAGAGCTGGGTTCCTACAATGAGCAGTTCTTC CASSQELGSYNEQFF
TRBJ1-2 . TRBV29-1 many TGCAGCGGGGGTTGGACTAACTATGGCTACACCTTC CSGGWTNYGYTF
TRBJ2-1 TRBD1 TRBV12-3/TRBV12-4 many TGTGCCAGCAACTCGGATATCCGACAGGGGTCCTACAATGAGCAGTTCTTC CASNSDIRQGSYNEQFF
TRBJ1-1 . TRBV15 many TGTGCCACCAGCAGAGGGACTGAAGCTTTCTTT CATSRGTEAFF
TRBJ1-1 . TRBV28 . TGTGCCAGCAGCCGTCCGGGGAACACTGAAGCTTTCTTT CASSRPGNTEAFF
TRBJ2-7 . TRBV28 few TGTGCCAGCAGTACCCCCGCCACAATCTACGAGCAGTACTTC CASSTPATIYEQYF
TRBJ2-1 . TRBV29-1 . TGCAGCGTTGTATGGGGTGAGCAGTTCTTC CSVVWGEQFF
TRBJ2-3 . TRBV3-1 few TGTGCCAGCAGCCAAGCCTCAGTAGGTACGCAGTATTTT CASSQASVGTQYF
TRBJ1-4 TRBD1 TRBV28 . TGTGCCAGCAGTACCTATCTCGGGACAGCCGCCTCAACTAATGAAAAACTGTTTTTT CASSTYLGTAASTNEKLFF
TRBJ2-1 . TRBV5-1 . TGCGCCAGCAGCTTGGCCCTGGGGAACAATGAGCAGTTCTTC CASSLALGNNEQFF
TRBJ1-5 . TRBV28 . TGTGCCAGCAGTTTGAGGGCAGGGGGCAATCAGCCCCAGCATTTT CASSLRAGGNQPQHF
TRBJ2-7 . TRBV15 once TGTGCCACCAGCAGAGATCGCCAGCCCTTCTCGGAGCAGTACTTC CATSRDRQPFSEQYF
TRBJ1-1 . TRBV27 few TGTGCCAGCAGTTTTAGGGAGGGCACTGAAGCTTTCTTT CASSFREGTEAFF
TRBJ2-1 TRBD1 TRBV12-3/TRBV12-4 . TGTGCCAGCAGTACCAGGGACAGCCCCGTGAAGGAGCAGTTCTTC CASSTRDSPVKEQFF
TRBJ2-3 . TRBV9 . TGTGCCAGCAGCCCAACAGTTAGACAACGCACAGATACGCAGTATTTT CASSPTVRQRTDTQYF
TRBJ2-3 . TRBV5-1 many TGCGCCAGCAGCTTGATAAGACTCCAGGGAACAGATACGCAGTATTTT CASSLIRLQGTDTQYF
TRBJ2-7 . TRBV12-3/TRBV12-4 . TGTGCCAGCAGTTTTAGCCAGGAAACCTACGAGCAGTACTTC CASSFSQETYEQYF
TRBJ1-1 . TRBV7-9 many TGTGCCAGCAGGGGGTGGGGAGGACTGAACACTGAAGCTTTCTTT CASRGWGGLNTEAFF
TRBJ2-1 . TRBV7-9 many TGTGCCAGCAGCTTAGCGGGGGGATACAATGAGCAGTTCTTC CASSLAGGYNEQFF
TRBJ2-3 . TRBV11-2 few TGTGCCAGCAGCTTGGGGTCCCCGGGAGATACGCAGTATTTT CASSLGSPGDTQYF
TRBJ2-5 . TRBV5-1 . TGCGCCAGCAGCTTGGGTTGGGGACCCAGGGGCCTCCAAGAGACCCAGTACTTC CASSLGWGPRGLQETQYF
TRBJ2-1 . TRBV6-2/TRBV6-3 . TGTGCCAGCAGTTGGTCTAGCAGCTCCTACAATGAGCAGTTCTTC CASSWSSSSYNEQFF
TRBJ1-5 TRBD1 TRBV20-1 . TGCAGTGCTAGCGCGACAGGGGAACAGCCCCAGCATTTT CSASATGEQPQHF
TRBJ2-5 TRBD1 TRBV29-1 many TGCAGCGTTCGACAGGGGGCAGGGGAGACCCAGTACTTC CSVRQGAGETQYF
TRBJ2-6 . TRBV5-5 . TGTGCCAGCAGCGTTTCGGGACGGCCGGGCTCTGGGGCCAACGTCCTGACTTTC CASSVSGRPGSGANVLTF
TRBJ1-2 . TRBV12-3/TRBV12-4 many TGTGCCAGCAGGATGACAGGAGACTATGGCTACACCTTC CASRMTGDYGYTF
TRBJ1-4 TRBD1 TRBV12-3/TRBV12-4 many TGTGCCAGCAGTGGGACAGAGAAGAGTGAAAAACTGTTTTTT CASSGTEKSEKLFF
TRBJ1-2 . TRBV29-1 medium-sized TGCAGCGCCGACCACCGAAACTATGGCTACACCTTC CSADHRNYGYTF
TRBJ1-5 . TRBV7-9 few TGTGCCAGCAGCCTCTCAGAAGGTGGTCAGCCCCAGCATTTT CASSLSEGGQPQHF
TRBJ1-1 TRBD1 TRBV2 few TGTGCCAGCAGTGACCCACAGGGGGCAAGAACTGAAGCTTTCTTT CASSDPQGARTEAFF
TRBJ2-7 TRBD1 TRBV18 . TGTGCCAGCTCACCACGTAAAACAGGGACAGGGGCTAACGAGCAGTACTTC CASSPRKTGTGANEQYF